The 32 T cell receptor beta chains listed next were all sequenced from one sample in a study of monozygotic twins with inflammatory bowel disease. Reprocessing the 5' RACE reads, TCRdb reports a single entry for every CDR3 protein and omits DNA. The listing contains over 350,000 distinct CDR3 sequences. The sample comprised blood. All receptors derive from a human donor with ulcerative colitis or Crohn's disease, or a healthy co-twin of an affected twin (not recorded which).

The genes are TRBV6-2 or TRBV6-3 and TRBJ2-1; the D call of TRBD1 rests on TCRdb alone, since no DNA is present to check it. CDR3 length equals 14 residues. The V gene's germline CDR1 is MNHEY and CDR2 SVGEGT. CDR3 sequence: CASDPGTGGYEQFF.

The chain links TRBV5-1 to TRBJ2-3. The CDR3 covers 15 residues. The germline CDR1 and CDR2 sequences are SGHRS and YFSETQ. CDR3 residues: CASNPFGESTDTQYF. Variable domain in full (rest from reference TRBV5-1 and TRBJ2-3): KAGVTQTPRYLIKTRGQQVTLSCSPISGHRSVSWYQQTPGQGLQFLFEYFSETQRNKGNFPGRFSGRQFSNSRSEMNVSTLELGDSALYLCASNPFGESTDTQYFGPGTRLTVL.

This sequence joins TRBV20-1 and TRBJ2-7; lacking DNA, the TRBD1 call made by TCRdb goes unchecked. CDR3 length: 13 residues. Germline loops: CDR1 DFQATT, CDR2 SNEGSKA (reference sequence). CDR3 amino acids: CSAAEGAHYEQYF.

The V gene is TRBV9, the J gene TRBJ2-7. From germline, CDR1 is SGDLS and CDR2 YYNGEE. The length of the CDR3 is 14 residues. This CDR3 is CASSVETPSYEQYF.

The CDR3 loop is CASSLKTGTNIQYF. The chain has TRBV7-2 and TRBJ2-4; without DNA, the TCRdb call of TRBD1 cannot be checked. CDR3 length: 14 amino acids. From germline, CDR1 is SGHTA and CDR2 FQGNSA.

This chain links TRBV5-1 with TRBJ2-7; the D call from TCRdb, TRBD1, cannot be confirmed without DNA. Germline V lookup: CDR1 SGHRS, CDR2 YFSETQ. CDR3 length: 12 residues. The CDR3 protein is CASSQTVYEQYF.

The chain links TRBV29-1 to TRBJ1-2; the TRBD1 assignment by TCRdb is unverifiable without DNA. The CDR3 spans 14 residues. Germline CDR1 is SQVTM and CDR2 is ANQGSEA. This CDR3 is CSVVRTGTHYGYTF.

V is TRBV20-1 and J is TRBJ1-1. The CDR3 runs to 14 residues. Per germline, CDR1 DFQATT and CDR2 SNEGSKA (reference sequence). CDR3: CSARDAAMNTEAFF.

The chain recombines TRBV28 with TRBJ2-7; TCRdb gives TRBD1 as the D gene, but with no DNA this cannot be confirmed. CDR3 length: 12 amino acids. The V gene's germline CDR1 is MDHEN and CDR2 SYDVKM. CDR3 in amino acids: CASSTGQGEQYF.

V and J are TRBV3-1 and TRBJ2-1. This CDR3 is 15 amino acids long. The V gene's germline CDR1 is LGHDT and CDR2 YNNKEL (reference sequence). CDR3 sequence: CASSQEPSMVGEQFF.

The chain carries TRBV4-2 and TRBJ2-3; TCRdb outputs TRBD2, but without DNA this stays unchecked. The CDR3 is 17 amino acids. Per the germline V gene, CDR1 is LGHNA and CDR2 is YNFKEQ. The CDR3 region is CASSQDGGGGSTDTQYF.

This chain joins TRBV7-2 and TRBJ1-1. The CDR3 is made up of 15 amino acids. Per germline, CDR1 SGHTA and CDR2 FQGNSA. This CDR3 reads CASSFGRGHNTEAFF.

This chain uses TRBV12-3 or TRBV12-4 with TRBJ2-3; TCRdb lists TRBD2, though no DNA is available to test this call. This CDR3 comprises 15 residues. This CDR3 is CASTSLAGATDTQYF.

The rearrangement joins TRBV6-5 to TRBJ2-1; the D gene TCRdb calls, TRBD2, cannot be checked with no DNA. CDR1 MNHEY and CDR2 SVGAGI come from the germline V gene. The length of the CDR3 is 15 residues. The CDR3 protein is CASSYLRGARNEQFF.

This chain connects TRBV5-4 to TRBJ2-3; no DNA is available, so the TRBD2 call from TCRdb remains unchecked. The CDR3 has 17 amino acids. The V gene's germline CDR1 is SGHNT and CDR2 YYREEE (reference sequence). The CDR3 region is CASSLAGLAGTTDTQYF.

The CDR3 sequence is CASSPYGRNTEAFF. This chain uses TRBV18 with TRBJ1-1. Germline V lookup: CDR1 KGHSH, CDR2 LQKENI. CDR3 length: 14 amino acids. Filled out from reference TRBV18 and TRBJ1-1, the complete variable domain reads NAGVMQNPRHLVRRRGQEARLRCSPMKGHSHVYWYRQLPEEGLKFMVYLQKENIIDESGMPKERFSAEFPKEGPSILRIQQVVRGDSAAYFCASSPYGRNTEAFFGQGTRLTVV.

The chain carries TRBV7-9 and TRBJ2-7; TCRdb gives TRBD1 as the D gene, but with no DNA this cannot be confirmed. CDR1 SEHNR and CDR2 FQNEAQ come from the germline V gene (reference sequence). The CDR3 length is 14 residues. CDR3 loop: CASQRTGASYEQYF.

The rearrangement joins TRBV29-1 to TRBJ2-1; the TRBD1 assignment by TCRdb is unverifiable without DNA. CDR1 and CDR2 from the germline V gene are SQVTM and ANQGSEA. The CDR3 consists of 16 residues. Here the CDR3 reads CSVLSMDRANYNEEFF.

The rearrangement uses TRBV13 and TRBJ2-7; TCRdb's D call, TRBD1, is unchecked because there is no DNA. Germline V gives CDR1 PRHDT, CDR2 FYEKMQ (reference sequence). The CDR3 is 12 residues long. The CDR3 is CASSPGQGEQYF. The variable domain in full, with the rest retrieved from reference TRBV13 and TRBJ2-7, is AAGVIQSPRHLIKEKRETATLKCYPIPRHDTVYWYQQGPGQDPQFLISFYEKMQSDKGSIPDRFSAQQFSDYHSELNMSSLELGDSALYFCASSPGQGEQYFGPGTRLTVT.

The chain joins TRBV5-1 to TRBJ2-3; TCRdb's assignment of TRBD2 cannot be checked, as there is no DNA. This CDR3 contains 16 residues. Germline values: CDR1 SGHRS, CDR2 YFSETQ. The chain's CDR3 is CASSSPRGTSGDTQYF.

J is TRBJ2-2 and V is TRBV24-1; TCRdb reports TRBD2, a call that lacks DNA to check it against. This CDR3 is 17 amino acids long. Looked up from germline, CDR1 is KGHDR and CDR2 is SFDVKD. The CDR3 sequence is CATSDFFGGPSPGDLFF.

The rearrangement uses TRBV11-2 and TRBJ2-3; TCRdb's assignment of TRBD1 cannot be checked, as there is no DNA. CDR1 SGHAT and CDR2 FQNNGV come from the germline V gene. The CDR3 has 13 amino acids. The CDR3 sequence is CASSFKGADTQYF.

V is TRBV24-1 and J is TRBJ1-4; TCRdb's D gene call, TRBD1, goes unchecked for lack of DNA. Germline V gene data show CDR1 as KGHDR and CDR2 as SFDVKD. The CDR3 has 15 amino acids. CDR3 region: CATSAGTGVLEKLFF.

This chain connects TRBV5-1 to TRBJ2-5. This CDR3 spans 14 amino acids. Germline CDR1 is SGHRS and CDR2 is YFSETQ. The CDR3 protein is CASRIRVYQETQYF.

This chain joins TRBV29-1 and TRBJ2-7. Germline CDR1 reads SQVTM; CDR2 reads ANQGSEA. The CDR3 contains 12 residues. CDR3 region: CSVVVDSYEQYF.

This sequence joins TRBV12-3 or TRBV12-4 and TRBJ2-5; TCRdb's D gene call, TRBD2, goes unchecked for lack of DNA. The CDR3 runs 15 residues. The CDR3 here is CASSFSSGAGKTQYF.

The V and J genes are TRBV6-2 or TRBV6-3 and TRBJ1-2. The CDR3 covers 16 residues. Germline CDR1 MNHEY, CDR2 SVGEGT. The CDR3 here is CASSYLGQASNYGYTF.

The chain has TRBV6-1 and TRBJ2-1; there is no DNA to check the TCRdb D call of TRBD1. The CDR3 is 16 amino acids. From germline, CDR1 is MNHNS and CDR2 SASEGT. The CDR3 loop is CASRPQVGTAYNEQFF.

This rearrangement joins TRBV6-1 to TRBJ2-7; no DNA is available, so the TRBD1 call from TCRdb remains unchecked. This CDR3 contains 15 residues. The germline CDR1 and CDR2 sequences are MNHNS and SASEGT. CDR3 residues: CASRRDRDTSYEQYF.

The chain links TRBV5-1 to TRBJ2-3; the TCRdb call, TRBD2, lacks DNA for checking. Germline V gene data show CDR1 as SGHRS and CDR2 as YFSETQ. The CDR3 has 19 amino acids. The CDR3 region is CASSLVQRNLAGDKDTQYF.

The chain combines TRBV7-3 with TRBJ2-2. The CDR3 is 15 residues long. The germline V gene has CDR1 SGHTA and CDR2 FQGTGA. CDR3 protein: CASSFGGFNTGELFF.

J is TRBJ1-6 and V is TRBV18; TCRdb's D gene call, TRBD1, goes unchecked for lack of DNA. The CDR3 runs 13 residues. In germline, CDR1 is KGHSH, CDR2 LQKENI. The CDR3 region is CASSPGGGSPLHF. Variable domain in full (rest from reference TRBV18 and TRBJ1-6): NAGVMQNPRHLVRRRGQEARLRCSPMKGHSHVYWYRQLPEEGLKFMVYLQKENIIDESGMPKERFSAEFPKEGPSILRIQQVVRGDSAAYFCASSPGGGSPLHFGNGTRLTVT.